The sequence of this T cell receptor (beta chain) was determined in a study of blood T cell repertoires in COVID-19. Background on the study: Spain, Italy and the United States supplied samples that represented acute and convalescent COVID-19. Sample material is recorded as cDNA or gDNA derived from T cells, B-cell-depleted T cells, or PBMCs.

In germline, CDR1 is LNHDA, CDR2 SQIVND (reference sequence). The CDR3 sequence is 14 residues long. Deletions cut 6 bases from V and 5 bases from J, with 16 bases between. In the original processing: For nucleated cells, counts were estimated from reference gene primer amplification. Using immunoSEQ multiplex PCR, the repertoire was profiled, and TCRdb retains in-frame clones only, with some absent. D and trimming come from the DNA, and the V and J calls and clone size come from that table. The sample carries about 120,000 clones, approximately 88% recorded once. The clonotype comes from a woman between 35 and 50 years old with acute or convalescent COVID-19. The sample was peripheral blood. This rearrangement joins TRBV19 to TRBJ2-5, with a possible D match to TRBD2 (5 bases). CDR3 protein: CASRGNGVRETQYF. Written as DNA, the CDR3 is TGTGCCAGTAGGGGGAACGGGGTCCGGGAGACCCAGTACTTC.